This passage covers 23 T cell receptor beta chains from one sample sequenced in a study of blood T cell repertoires in COVID-19. Profiling relied on immunoSEQ multiplex PCR, and the TCRdb table lists in-frame clones only, not all of them. The sample has 150,000 or so clones, approximately 90% seen once. What was sequenced was peripheral blood. The receptor set was obtained from a man between 18 and 29 years old with COVID-19, enrolled during active disease.

The genes are TRBV5-6 and TRBJ1-2; D is unresolved. Germline loops: CDR1 SGHDT, CDR2 YYEEEE. The CDR3 covers 18 residues. Trimming cost V 3 bases and J 2 bases, with 23 bases left between them. Here the CDR3 DNA reads TGTGCCAGCAGCTACCCTCACGGAGGGTTGTATTTAAACTATGGCTACACCTTC. Translation gives CASSYPHGGLYLNYGYTF.

This rearrangement joins TRBV11-2 to TRBJ2-5; no firm D call. There are 14 residues in the CDR3. Trimming shortened V by 0 bases and J by 0 bases, and 5 bases separated the two germline ends. Germline CDR1 and CDR2: SGHAT and FQNNGV. CDR3 region: CASSLDLHQETQYF. The CDR3 DNA is TGTGCCAGCAGCTTAGACCTCCACCAAGAGACCCAGTACTTC.

J is TRBJ2-7 and V is TRBV3-1 (or the pseudogene TRBV3-2), with D unclear. The CDR3 runs to 14 residues. Looked up from germline, CDR1 is LGHDT and CDR2 is YNNKEL (reference sequence). Trimming shortened V by 4 bases and J by 0 bases, and 10 bases separated the two germline ends. CDR3 amino acids: CASSLLRSSYEQYF. The DNA of the CDR3 is TGTGCCAGCAGCCTGCTCAGAAGCTCCTACGAGCAGTACTTC.

The table lists this clone with a count of one. The rearrangement uses TRBV18 and TRBJ2-7, with TRBD2 matching over 12 bases. CDR1 and CDR2 (germline): KGHSH, LQKENI. Trimming at V came to 3 bases and at J to 4 bases, leaving 10 bases not matched to a gene. CDR3 length: 17 amino acids. CDR3 loop: CASSPSRPSGRAYEQYF. The CDR3 DNA is TGTGCCAGCTCACCTTCGAGGCCTAGCGGGAGGGCGTACGAGCAGTACTTC.

With regard to this clone: One junction end disagrees with the germline gene, perhaps due to a read error. This chain connects TRBV15 to TRBJ2-7, with a weak D call TRBD2 (5 bases). The CDR3 has 16 amino acids. Germline loops: CDR1 LNHNV, CDR2 YYDKDF (reference sequence). The CDR3 loop is CATSRDVRGSSNEQYF. DNA for the CDR3: TGTGCCACCAGCAGAGACGTTCGGGGATCCTCCAACGAGCAGTACTTC.

The rearrangement links TRBV4-1 to TRBJ2-1; 11 bases match TRBD2. Germline V gene sequence: CDR1 MGHRA, CDR2 YSYEKL. With 4 bases clipped from V and 7 bases from J, the junction kept 6 bases outside the gene matches. The CDR3 sequence is 15 residues long. This chain's CDR3 is CASSPLAGGWNEQFF. Written as DNA, the CDR3 is TGCGCCAGCAGCCCCCTAGCGGGAGGTTGGAATGAGCAGTTCTTC.

The J gene is TRBJ2-2, the V gene TRBV20-1; TRBD1 aligns across 7 bases. The CDR3 loop spans 15 amino acids. With 5 bases clipped from V and 0 bases from J, the junction kept 6 bases outside the gene matches. The germline CDR1 and CDR2 sequences are DFQATT and SNEGSKA (reference sequence). The CDR3 loop is CSARGTVPNTGELFF. The CDR3 bases are TGCAGTGCTCGTGGGACAGTACCGAACACCGGGGAGCTGTTTTTT.

V and J are TRBV6-6 and TRBJ2-7; TRBD1 matches 9 bases. Losses at the gene ends were 10 bases for V and 3 bases for J; bases not matched to a gene: 7. The CDR3 runs 13 residues. Germline values: CDR1 MNHNY, CDR2 SVGAGI (reference sequence). CDR3 DNA: TGTGCCATCCAGCGGGACAGGGACTACGAGCAGTACTTC. This translates into CAIQRDRDYEQYF.

V is TRBV12-3 or TRBV12-4 and J is TRBJ2-1; weak D call: TRBD1 (6 bases). V gave up 5 bases and J gave up 9 bases, with 11 bases separating them. The CDR3 spans 12 residues. CDR3 protein: CASSQGLPEQFF. DNA for the CDR3: TGTGCCAGCAGTCAGGGGCTGCCTGAGCAGTTCTTC.

This sequence joins TRBV5-8 and TRBJ2-1; a possible D gene is TRBD2 (5 bases). From germline, CDR1 is SGHTS and CDR2 YDEGEE. The V end was cut by 2 bases, the J end by 0 bases, with 12 bases between. This CDR3 is 16 amino acids long. The CDR3 is CASSFWVGSSYNEQFF. The CDR3 region has the DNA TGTGCCAGCAGCTTTTGGGTGGGGAGCTCCTACAATGAGCAGTTCTTC. The variable domain in full, with the rest retrieved from reference TRBV5-8 and TRBJ2-1, is EAGVTQSPTHLIKTRGQQATLRCSPISGHTSVYWYQQALGLGLQFLLWYDEGEERNRGNFPPRFSGRQFPNYSSELNVNALELEDSALYLCASSFWVGSSYNEQFFGPGTRLTVL.

J is TRBJ2-5 and V is TRBV2; 12 bases map to TRBD1. This CDR3 has 15 amino acids. Per the germline V gene, CDR1 is SNHLY and CDR2 is FYNNEI. V lost 6 bases and J lost 4; bases outside the gene matches: 6. CDR3 coding DNA: TGTGCCAGCAGCAACCGGGACAGGGGGCTAGAGACCCAGTACTTC. Translation: CASSNRDRGLETQYF.

The J gene is TRBJ1-1, the V gene TRBV19; no firm D call. This CDR3 is 14 amino acids long. V was pared by 4 bases and J by 6 bases, with 15 bases between. Germline values: CDR1 LNHDA, CDR2 SQIVND (reference sequence). CDR3 sequence reads: CASSKNNLQAEAFF. DNA of the CDR3: TGTGCCAGTAGTAAAAACAACCTTCAAGCTGAAGCTTTCTTT.

The table lists this clone with a count of one. V gene TRBV11-3 combines with J gene TRBJ2-1; TRBD1 agrees at 9 bases. The V gene's germline CDR1 is SGHNT and CDR2 YENEEA. The trim removed 0 bases at V and 8 bases at J, leaving 5 bases unmatched. The CDR3 is made up of 15 amino acids. CDR3 loop: CASSLEGTGRDEQFF. As DNA, the CDR3 is TGTGCCAGCAGCTTAGAAGGGACAGGGCGGGATGAGCAGTTCTTC.

The chain links TRBV11-2 to TRBJ1-5; D uncertain. With 2 bases removed from V and 4 bases from J, the gap between germline ends came to 6 bases. The CDR3 runs to 13 residues. CDR1 is SGHAT, CDR2 FQNNGV, per germline. Here the CDR3 DNA reads TGTGCCAGCAGCTTATCGGGGAATCAGCCCCAGCATTTT. It encodes CASSLSGNQPQHF.

This chain joins TRBV27 and TRBJ1-6; 7 bases align to TRBD1. From germline, CDR1 is MNHEY and CDR2 SMNVEV (reference sequence). The CDR3 loop spans 17 amino acids. The ends lost 0 bases at V and 8 bases at J; junction bases unmatched: 10. The CDR3 reads CASSLSRGPLMDSPLHF. The CDR3 DNA sequence: TGTGCCAGCAGTTTATCGAGGGGGCCTTTAATGGATTCACCCCTCCACTTT.

This clone has just one count. The genes are TRBV3-1 (or the pseudogene TRBV3-2) and TRBJ2-3; the match to TRBD2 covers 11 bases. CDR3 size: 17 residues. V lost 2 bases, J lost 1 base, and 5 bases stayed unmatched. Per the germline V gene, CDR1 is LGHDT and CDR2 is YNNKEL (reference sequence). The CDR3 loop is CASSQSPTSGGTDTQYF. DNA for the CDR3: TGTGCCAGCAGCCAATCCCCGACTAGCGGGGGCACAGATACGCAGTATTTT.

The chain employs TRBV7-2 and TRBJ2-3; D gene uncertain. In germline, CDR1 is SGHTA, CDR2 FQGNSA. This CDR3 has 14 residues. Trimming pared 5 bases from V and 3 bases from J, leaving 12 bases between. For the CDR3, the DNA is TGTGCCAGCAGCCTGAAGCGTAGTACAGATACGCAGTATTTT. Protein: CASSLKRSTDTQYF.

The rearrangement joins TRBV27 to TRBJ2-1; 11 bases fit TRBD2. This CDR3 is built from 15 residues. CDR1 and CDR2 from the germline V gene are MNHEY and SMNVEV (reference sequence). With 2 bases clipped from V and 10 bases from J, the junction kept 7 bases outside the gene matches. The CDR3 loop is CASSLGSGRAWEQFF. The CDR3 region has the DNA TGTGCCAGCAGTTTAGGTAGCGGGAGGGCCTGGGAGCAGTTCTTC.

The chain combines TRBV9 with TRBJ1-1; D gene unclear. Germline V CDR1 and CDR2: SGDLS, YYNGEE. V lost 4 bases and J 1 base, leaving 17 bases between the germline ends. The CDR3 consists of 16 residues. CDR3 loop: CASSPTTRSRNTEAFF. The CDR3 nucleotides are TGTGCCAGCAGCCCTACAACGAGGTCCCGGAACACTGAAGCTTTCTTT.

In DNA, the CDR3 is TGTGCCAGCAGCCCAAGCCGGGAGAGAGCTTTCTTT. It specifies CASSPSRERAFF. The chain employs TRBV6-5 and TRBJ1-1, with D unclear. Trimming left V 6 bases short and J 10 bases short, with 15 bases between. Germline V CDR1 and CDR2: MNHEY, SVGAGI. The CDR3 covers 12 residues.

The rearrangement uses TRBV12-3 or TRBV12-4 and TRBJ2-3, with D tentatively TRBD1 (6 bases). Between the trimmed V and J ends, which lost 7 bases and 4 bases, there was a span of 12 bases. There are 13 residues in the CDR3. The CDR3 DNA reads TGTGCCAGCACCGAAGGGGGAGCAGATACGCAGTATTTT. It encodes CASTEGGADTQYF.

The rearrangement links TRBV29-1 to TRBJ2-5, with 7 positions matching TRBD2. Germline CDR1 and CDR2: SQVTM and ANQGSEA. After removal of 4 bases from V and 5 bases from J, the junction contained 13 bases not matched to a gene. The CDR3 has 15 residues. The CDR3: CSVVLPAGMRETQYF. CDR3 DNA: TGCAGCGTTGTCTTACCAGCGGGAATGAGGGAGACCCAGTACTTC.

V gene TRBV4-3 combines with J gene TRBJ1-2; a possible D gene is TRBD1 (6 bases). CDR1 is LGHNA, CDR2 YSLEER, per germline. V was shortened by 2 bases and J by 4 bases, with 11 bases between the two germline ends. This CDR3 comprises 14 residues. DNA of the CDR3: TGCGCCAGCAGCCAACATCAGGGGACCTATGGCTACACCTTC. Its translation is CASSQHQGTYGYTF.